The source of this T cell receptor (beta chain) is a study of cytomegalovirus exposure and HLA in healthy donors. Regarding the study as a whole: Accounts indicate the classifier identified cytomegalovirus status with strong specificity and sensitivity. Some public TCRs appeared in many individuals, while most sequences were rare. Later analysis identified a missense DCLRE1C variant that was linked to TCR beta V- and J-gene trimming. An observed cluster of highly shared sequence variants was recorded as a likely sequencing artifact.

Note on this clone: Its specificity is unknown.

PCR used 60 Vbeta primers and 13 Jbeta primers. The data were produced by immunoSEQ multiplex PCR, yet TCRdb's version contains in-frame clones alone and is incomplete. This sample has roughly 180,000 clones, with 60% to 85% found just once. There are 13 residues in the CDR3. The germline V gene encodes CDR1 SGHRS and CDR2 YFSETQ. The ends were cut back, 2 bases at V and 4 bases at J, with 9 bases in the middle. The sequence came from a girl aged 5 to 17 in good health and CMV-seropositive. The chain couples TRBV5-1 to TRBJ1-2; maybe TRBD1 (6 bases). Sequencing was done on a sample of PBMCs. DNA of the CDR3: TGCGCCAGCAGCTTTGCAGGGGCCTATGGCTACACCTTC. It codes for CASSFAGAYGYTF.